The entry that follows covers one T cell receptor (beta chain) sequence. The data were obtained in a study of blood T cell repertoires in COVID-19. The table came from immunoSEQ multiplex PCR; TCRdb's copy has only in-frame clones and leaves some out. The data hold over 65,000 clones, with approximately 86% observed a single time. The CDR3 consists of 16 residues. Germline V gene sequence: CDR1 SGHVS, CDR2 FQNEAQ. J gave up 0 bases and V 3 bases, and 4 bases lay outside the gene matches. The chain joins TRBV7-8 to TRBJ2-2, with 7 bases identical to TRBD1. This TCR was sampled from an elderly man with COVID-19, enrolled during active disease. Sequenced sample: peripheral blood. The CDR3: CASSLVGQTNTGELFF. The CDR3 coding sequence is TGTGCCAGCAGCTTGGTGGGACAGACGAACACCGGGGAGCTGTTTTTT. Drawing the rest from reference TRBV7-8 and TRBJ2-2, the complete variable domain is GAGVSQSPRYKVAKRGQDVALRCDPISGHVSLFWYQQALGQGPEFLTYFQNEAQLDKSGLPSDRFFAERPEGSVSTLKIQRTQQEDSAVYLCASSLVGQTNTGELFFGEGSRLTVL.